The 30 T cell receptor beta chains below all came from one sample that was sequenced in a study of T-cell memory formation after mild COVID-19. TCRdb passed the 5' RACE reads through MiXCR, listing each CDR3 protein once. The repertoire holds under 550,000 distinct CDR3 sequences, with about 20% as singletons. The sequenced material came from PBMCs or a T cell subset sorted from them (not recorded which). These receptor sequences come from a man between 18 and 35 years old who had mild COVID-19 (a few samples of this study predate the infection). Cell type and time point are not known.

J is TRBJ2-7 and V is TRBV6-2 or TRBV6-3; D is unresolved. This CDR3 comprises 15 residues. Germline-derived CDR1 and CDR2 are MNHEY and SVGEGT. V gave up 6 bases and J gave up 2 bases, with 17 bases separating them. This CDR3 reads CASRGSYADPYEQYF. The CDR3 nucleotides read TGTGCCAGCAGGGGCAGTTATGCTGACCCCTACGAGCAGTACTTC.

In its sample, this clonotype was seen many times. This sequence joins TRBV5-1 and TRBJ2-7; 10 nucleotides agree with TRBD1. CDR3 length: 15 amino acids. Germline CDR1 reads SGHRS; CDR2 reads YFSETQ. Unmatched junction bases numbered 5, after V lost 0 bases and J lost 5 bases. CDR3: CASSLEGQGFDEQYV. The CDR3 DNA reads TGCGCCAGCAGCTTGGAGGGACAGGGGTTCGACGAGCAGTACGTC.

This clonotype occurred many times. V and J are TRBV7-2 and TRBJ1-1, with TRBD1 identical over 8 bases. This CDR3 contains 14 residues. Germline V CDR1 and CDR2: SGHTA, FQGNSA. Trimming cost V 2 bases and J 4 bases; bases outside gene matches: 3. CDR3 bases: TGTGCCAGCAGCTTAAGACAGGGGACCACTGAAGCTTTCTTT. It yields the protein CASSLRQGTTEAFF.

The chain carries TRBV5-6 and TRBJ2-1; TRBD1 agrees at 8 bases. With 6 bases clipped from V and 8 bases from J, the junction kept 7 bases outside the gene matches. The CDR3 is 13 residues long. Germline V gene sequence: CDR1 SGHDT, CDR2 YYEEEE. This CDR3 reads CASIDRGPYEQFF. As DNA, the CDR3 is TGTGCCAGCATCGACAGGGGCCCTTATGAGCAGTTCTTC.

This clonotype has ten or more counts. The chain links TRBV6-5 to TRBJ2-3; D gene uncertain. CDR1 and CDR2 (germline): MNHEY, SVGAGI. The CDR3 runs 14 residues. Trimming removed 2 bases at V and 5 bases at J, with 11 bases between. CDR3 sequence reads: CASSYVGLVDTQYF. The CDR3 bases are TGTGCCAGCAGTTACGTAGGGTTGGTAGATACGCAGTATTTT.

This rearrangement joins TRBV6-5 to TRBJ1-2; D perhaps matches TRBD1 (6 bases). V lost 1 base, J lost 4 bases, and 13 bases lay in between. Germline loops: CDR1 MNHEY, CDR2 SVGAGI. This CDR3 is built from 15 residues. The chain's CDR3 is CASSYFGGAGYGYTF. The CDR3 nucleotides are TGTGCCAGCAGTTACTTTGGGGGCGCGGGCTATGGCTACACCTTC.

The rearrangement uses TRBV5-1 and TRBJ2-5; D is possibly TRBD2 (6 bases). CDR1 is SGHRS and CDR2 is YFSETQ in the germline V gene. There are 14 residues in the CDR3. V lost 3 bases and J 5 bases, leaving 14 bases between the germline ends. CDR3 sequence reads: CASSSAGGWETQYF. In DNA form, the CDR3 reads TGCGCCAGCAGCTCGGCCGGGGGATGGGAGACCCAGTACTTC.

This clonotype showed up just a few times. The V and J genes are TRBV20-1 and TRBJ2-5; D remains unclear. Germline CDR1 DFQATT, CDR2 SNEGSKA (reference sequence). The CDR3 covers 10 residues. Trimming stripped 6 bases from V and 4 bases from J, with 6 bases between. CDR3 amino acids: CSAATETQYF. CDR3 nucleotides: TGCAGTGCCGCTACAGAGACCCAGTACTTC.

This clonotype was detected many times. The chain employs TRBV20-1 and TRBJ2-1; D possibly corresponds to TRBD2 (5 bases). Germline V gene lookup returns CDR1 DFQATT and CDR2 SNEGSKA (reference sequence). This CDR3 comprises 14 residues. V shed 1 base and J shed 5 bases, with 12 bases lying between them. The CDR3 DNA reads as TGCAGTGCTAGAGGATTGCGGGCTAACAATGAGCAGTTCTTC. Its translation: CSARGLRANNEQFF.

The chain carries TRBV28 and TRBJ2-2; D is possibly TRBD2 (5 bases). CDR1 MDHEN and CDR2 SYDVKM come from the germline V gene. The CDR3 is made up of 14 amino acids. V lost 8 bases to trimming and J lost 4 bases, with 14 bases between them. In nucleotides, the CDR3 is TGTGCCAGCGGGAAGAGGGTCGGCACCGGGGAGCTGTTTTTT. It specifies CASGKRVGTGELFF. Full variable domain (rest looked up from reference TRBV28 and TRBJ2-2): DVKVTQSSRYLVKRTGEKVFLECVQDMDHENMFWYRQDPGLGLRLIYFSYDVKMKEKGDIPEGYSVSREKKERFSLILESASTNQTSMYLCASGKRVGTGELFFGEGSRLTVL.

V is TRBV3-1 and J is TRBJ1-6; D unclear. There are 14 residues in the CDR3. V dropped 4 bases and J dropped 7 bases, with 11 bases sitting between them. Germline V gene data show CDR1 as LGHDT and CDR2 as YNNKEL (reference sequence). The CDR3 is CASSPNPGNSPLHF. The CDR3 bases are TGTGCCAGCAGCCCGAACCCGGGCAATTCACCCCTCCACTTT.

The chain uses TRBV4-1 and TRBJ2-1; TRBD1 agrees at 7 bases. Germline lookup yields CDR1 MGHRA and CDR2 YSYEKL. Unmatched junction bases numbered 11, after V lost 4 bases and J lost 2 bases. This CDR3 region has 17 residues. Here the CDR3 reads CASSPEGQCYPYNEQFF. In DNA form, the CDR3 reads TGCGCCAGCAGCCCAGAGGGACAGTGTTACCCCTACAATGAGCAGTTCTTC.

This clonotype has only a few counts. V is TRBV4-1 and J is TRBJ1-2; 7 nucleotides match TRBD1. The CDR3 extends over 14 amino acids. Germline V CDR1 and CDR2: MGHRA, YSYEKL. The junction had 15 bases not matched to a gene; V was cut back by 11 bases and J by 6 bases. CDR3 residues: CASTGIGRRNGYTF. CDR3 DNA sequence: TGCGCCTCGACAGGGATTGGTCGTCGGAATGGCTACACCTTC.

This clonotype was found a few times. The chain carries TRBV27 and TRBJ2-7; 9 nucleotides agree with TRBD2. Germline V CDR1 and CDR2: MNHEY, SMNVEV (reference sequence). The J segment lost 4 bases and the V segment lost 5 bases, leaving 12 bases of the junction unmatched. This CDR3 is built from 16 residues. CDR3 in amino acids: CASSLRGSGGNYEQYF. The DNA for the CDR3 is TGTGCCAGCAGTCTCAGGGGAAGCGGGGGGAATTACGAGCAGTACTTC.

The chain is built from TRBV27 and TRBJ2-7; D is ambiguous. The CDR3 sequence is 12 residues long. Trimming shortened V by 8 bases and J by 3 bases, and 11 bases separated the two germline ends. Germline V gene lookup returns CDR1 MNHEY and CDR2 SMNVEV (reference sequence). CDR3 loop: CASGETRYEQYV. Here the CDR3 DNA reads TGTGCCAGCGGTGAGACCCGCTACGAGCAGTACGTC.

This rearrangement joins TRBV10-3 to TRBJ1-1; D perhaps matches TRBD1 (6 bases). V lost 10 bases and J lost 0, with 12 bases in between. Germline values: CDR1 ENHRY, CDR2 SYGVKD. CDR3 length: 13 amino acids. The CDR3 region is CATVTGMNTEAFF. CDR3 nucleotide sequence: TGTGCCACCGTCACAGGGATGAACACTGAAGCTTTCTTT.

This clonotype has a count of ten or more. This chain uses TRBV5-1 with TRBJ2-3, with 9 bases aligning to TRBD1. This CDR3 has 14 residues. V shed 7 bases and J 4 bases; nucleotides not matched to a gene: 7. Per germline, CDR1 SGHRS and CDR2 YFSETQ. CDR3 DNA: TGCGCCAGCCGGGACAGGGCTATCGCAGATACGCAGTATTTT. Translation: CASRDRAIADTQYF.

The chain has TRBV4-3 and TRBJ1-2, with D perhaps matching TRBD1 (6 bases). Germline assignment: CDR1 LGHNA and CDR2 YSLEER. This CDR3 spans 17 amino acids. Trimming took 0 bases from V and 6 from J, leaving 20 bases between them. CDR3 sequence: CASSQDAGAVPWDGYTF. CDR3 coding DNA: TGCGCCAGCAGCCAAGATGCGGGGGCCGTTCCCTGGGATGGCTACACCTTC.

This clonotype has a count of ten or more. This sequence joins TRBV7-9 and TRBJ2-3; D possibly corresponds to TRBD2 (5 bases). Germline V gene sequence: CDR1 SEHNR, CDR2 FQNEAQ (reference sequence). V was shortened by 4 bases and J by 5 bases, with 13 bases between the two germline ends. The CDR3 consists of 14 residues. The CDR3 coding sequence is TGTGCCAGCAGCTCAAGCTCGAGGGTAGATACGCAGTATTTT. Protein sequence: CASSSSSRVDTQYF.

The chain carries TRBV12-3 or TRBV12-4 and TRBJ2-5, with a possible D match to TRBD1 (5 bases). This CDR3 region has 19 residues. V lost 6 bases and J 5 bases, leaving 31 bases between the germline ends. CDR3 sequence: CASSPPRQSQPSTRETQYF. CDR3 DNA sequence: TGTGCCAGCAGCCCCCCGAGACAGAGCCAGCCTTCTACAAGGGAGACCCAGTACTTC.

This clonotype has more than one count but fewer than ten. The chain couples TRBV6-5 to TRBJ2-5; D tentatively reads TRBD1 or TRBD2 (5 bases each). V lost 3 bases, J lost 3 bases, and 17 bases lay in between. CDR3 length equals 16 residues. Germline assignment: CDR1 MNHEY and CDR2 SVGAGI. The CDR3 loop is CASSYTGTAYEETQYF. In DNA, the CDR3 is TGTGCCAGCAGTTATACCGGGACCGCTTACGAAGAGACCCAGTACTTC.

This clonotype appeared a few times. The chain joins TRBV5-1 to TRBJ2-7; no reliable D call. The CDR3 spans 13 residues. Germline CDR1 is SGHRS and CDR2 is YFSETQ. V lost 5 bases and J 0 bases, leaving 9 bases between the germline ends. The CDR3 DNA sequence: TGCGCCAGCAGTCGGGCGTACTCCTACGAGCAGTACTTC. Protein sequence: CASSRAYSYEQYF. Drawing the rest from reference TRBV5-1 and TRBJ2-7, the complete variable domain is KAGVTQTPRYLIKTRGQQVTLSCSPISGHRSVSWYQQTPGQGLQFLFEYFSETQRNKGNFPGRFSGRQFSNSRSEMNVSTLELGDSALYLCASSRAYSYEQYFGPGTRLTVT.

In DNA form, the CDR3 reads TGCGCCAGCAGCTCCACTTGGGGCAGCCAAGAGACCCAGTACTTC. Translated: CASSSTWGSQETQYF. The chain carries TRBV5-1 and TRBJ2-5; tentatively, D is TRBD1 (5 bases). V dropped 3 bases and J dropped 1 base, with 13 bases sitting between them. The CDR3 extends over 15 amino acids. Germline CDR1 reads SGHRS; CDR2 reads YFSETQ.

Only a few counts were recorded for this clonotype. This chain's CDR3 is CASSPRGWDTEAFF. DNA for the CDR3: TGTGCCAGCAGCCCCAGGGGATGGGACACTGAAGCTTTCTTT. The J gene is TRBJ1-1, the V gene TRBV7-8; D perhaps matches TRBD1 (6 bases). There are 14 residues in the CDR3. Deletions cut 5 bases from V and 3 bases from J, with 13 bases between. CDR1 is SGHVS, CDR2 FQNEAQ, per germline.

In this sample, this clonotype turned up a few times. The chain recombines TRBV6-5 with TRBJ1-3; D not certain. Germline CDR1 and CDR2: MNHEY and SVGAGI. CDR3 length: 14 residues. V shed 4 bases and J shed 0 bases, with 7 bases lying between them. This CDR3 is CASSSIGSGNTIYF. In DNA form, the CDR3 reads TGTGCCAGCAGTTCAATCGGCTCTGGAAACACCATATATTTT.

This clonotype came up many times. The chain combines TRBV4-3 with TRBJ2-2; 10 bases match TRBD2. This CDR3 is built from 17 residues. The V and J ends lost 4 bases and 1 base, in that order; junction bases with no gene match: 6. In germline, CDR1 is LGHNA, CDR2 YSLEER. CDR3 DNA sequence: TGCGCCAGCAGCCGAGAGCGGGGGGGCTTGAACACCGGGGAGCTGTTTTTT. Its translation is CASSRERGGLNTGELFF.

The V gene is TRBV7-2, the J gene TRBJ2-1, with 7 bases lining up with TRBD2. This CDR3 has 13 residues. Per germline, CDR1 SGHTA and CDR2 FQGNSA. The V gene end was trimmed by 2 bases and the J gene end by 10 bases; junction bases not matched to a gene: 5. CDR3 residues: CASSLFQRGEQFF. The CDR3 DNA sequence: TGTGCCAGCAGCTTATTTCAGCGGGGCGAGCAGTTCTTC.

This clonotype came up many times. The chain carries TRBV5-1 and TRBJ1-2; no clear D gene. CDR1 SGHRS and CDR2 YFSETQ come from the germline V gene. V was cut by 0 bases and J by 1 base, with 7 bases left in between. This CDR3 has 14 amino acids. As DNA, the CDR3 is TGCGCCAGCAGCTTGGGCCCGGATAACTATGGCTACACCTTC. Protein product: CASSLGPDNYGYTF.

This chain connects TRBV29-1 to TRBJ2-5; D unclear. The germline V gene encodes CDR1 SQVTM and CDR2 ANQGSEA. The V gene lost 2 bases and the J gene lost 1 base, with 11 bases spanning the gap. The CDR3 length is 14 residues. The CDR3 nucleotides are TGCAGCGTTGAATATGGTCGCCTCCAAGAGACCCAGTACTTC. It encodes CSVEYGRLQETQYF.

The rearrangement links TRBV5-1 to TRBJ2-1, with unresolved D. V lost 4 bases to trimming and J lost 5 bases, with 10 bases between them. Germline loops: CDR1 SGHRS, CDR2 YFSETQ. CDR3 size: 13 residues. DNA of the CDR3: TGCGCCAGCAGCCCGAAAACAGACAATGAGCAGTTCTTC. Its protein is CASSPKTDNEQFF.